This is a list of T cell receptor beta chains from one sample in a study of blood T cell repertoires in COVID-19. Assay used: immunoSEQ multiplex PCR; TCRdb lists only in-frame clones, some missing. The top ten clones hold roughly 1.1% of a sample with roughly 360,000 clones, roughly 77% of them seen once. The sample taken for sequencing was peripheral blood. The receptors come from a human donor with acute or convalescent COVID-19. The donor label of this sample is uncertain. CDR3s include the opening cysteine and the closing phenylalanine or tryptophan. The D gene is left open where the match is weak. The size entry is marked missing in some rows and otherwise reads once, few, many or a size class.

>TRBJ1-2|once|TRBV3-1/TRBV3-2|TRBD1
TGTGCCAGCAGCCGACGGGGACAGACCTACTATGGCTACACCTTC
CASSRRGQTYYGYTF
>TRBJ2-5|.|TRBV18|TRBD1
TGTGCCAGCTCACAAGGACAGGGAGAGACCCAGTACTTC
CASSQGQGETQYF
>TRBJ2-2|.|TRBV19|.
TGTGCCAGTAGTATGCGGACTTTGTCCGCGAACACCGGGGAGCTGTTTTTT
CASSMRTLSANTGELFF
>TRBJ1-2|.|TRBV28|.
TGTGCCAGCATCCCCCTGCAGCAGGGCTCCTATGGCTACACCTTC
CASIPLQQGSYGYTF
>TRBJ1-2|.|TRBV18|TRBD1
TGTGCCAGCTCACCACCTTTGGGCAGGGGGAACTATGGCTACACCTTC
CASSPPLGRGNYGYTF
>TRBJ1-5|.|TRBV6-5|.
TGTGCCAGCAGTTCTGGGGGCCCCAATCAGCCCCAGCATTTT
CASSSGGPNQPQHF
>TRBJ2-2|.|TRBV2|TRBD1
TGTGCCAGCAGGATGACAGGGGCAAGTACCGGGGAGCTGTTTTTT
CASRMTGASTGELFF
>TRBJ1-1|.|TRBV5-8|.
TGTGCCAGCACCGGAGGGGAAGCCACTGAAGCTTTCTTT
CASTGGEATEAFF
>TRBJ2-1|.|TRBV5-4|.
TGTGCCAGCAGCTTCGTGAGCGATGAGCAGTTCTTC
CASSFVSDEQFF
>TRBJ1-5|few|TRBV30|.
TGTGCCTGGAATAGGGGCATGGGGAACCAGCCCCAGCATTTT
CAWNRGMGNQPQHF
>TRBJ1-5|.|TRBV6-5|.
TGTGCCAGCAACCCCCCGCAGGGGTCAAATCAGCCCCAGCATTTT
CASNPPQGSNQPQHF
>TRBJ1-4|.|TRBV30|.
TGTGCCTGGAGAAGGCTAGCGGACGAAAAACTGTTTTTT
CAWRRLADEKLFF
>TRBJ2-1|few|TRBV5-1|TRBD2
TGCGCCAGCAGCCGTCAGCGGGAGGGCCTCCAAAATGAGCAGTTCTTC
CASSRQREGLQNEQFF
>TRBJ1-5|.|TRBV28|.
TGTGCCAGCAGTTTCGAGTTTGGCAATCAGCCCCAGCATTTT
CASSFEFGNQPQHF
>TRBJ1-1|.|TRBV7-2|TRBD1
TGTGCCAGCAGCCCCCGAGGACAGGGTATGAACACTGAAGCTTTCTTT
CASSPRGQGMNTEAFF
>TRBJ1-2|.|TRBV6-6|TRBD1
TGTGCCAGCAGTACGGGACAGACCTATGGCTACACCTTC
CASSTGQTYGYTF
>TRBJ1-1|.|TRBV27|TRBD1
TGTGCCAGCAGTTTCACCGGGACAGGGAGATATCCTTTCTTT
CASSFTGTGRYPFF
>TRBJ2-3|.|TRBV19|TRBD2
TGTGCCAGTCGACCGCTAGCGGGGGACACAGATACGCAGTATTTT
CASRPLAGDTDTQYF
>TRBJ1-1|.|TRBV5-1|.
TGCGCCAGCAGCCCCCTTACAGGGTCCACTGAAGCTTTCTTT
CASSPLTGSTEAFF
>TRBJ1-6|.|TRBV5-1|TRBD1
TGCGCCAGCAGCTTGGTCCAGGGGGCAGGATATAATTCACCCCTCCACTTT
CASSLVQGAGYNSPLHF
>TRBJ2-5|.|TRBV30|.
TGTGCCTGGAGTGTACATGAGACCCAGTACTTC
CAWSVHETQYF
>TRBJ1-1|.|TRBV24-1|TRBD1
TGTGCCACCAGTGATTACGGACAGGGGGTAGGAGCTTTCTTT
CATSDYGQGVGAFF
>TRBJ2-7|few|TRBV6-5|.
TGTGCCAGCGCCGGTGGGGCCAACTACGAGCAGTACTTC
CASAGGANYEQYF
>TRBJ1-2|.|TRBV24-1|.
TGTGCCACCAGTGACCCCAACAGGGATGGCTACACCTTC
CATSDPNRDGYTF
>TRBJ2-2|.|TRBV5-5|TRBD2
TGTGCCAGCAGCCCGGGACTAGCGGGGGGGCCACACACCGGGGAGCTGTTTTTT
CASSPGLAGGPHTGELFF
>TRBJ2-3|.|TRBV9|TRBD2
TGTGCCAGCAGCGTGTTACCGGGACTAGTCACAGATACGCAGTATTTT
CASSVLPGLVTDTQYF
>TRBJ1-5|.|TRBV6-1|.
TGTGCCAGCAGTGCGGTGGGGGGACTTCACGATCAGCCCCAGCATTTT
CASSAVGGLHDQPQHF
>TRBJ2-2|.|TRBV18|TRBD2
TGTGCCAGCTCACCACCTAGCGGGAGTGGGGAGCTGTTTTTT
CASSPPSGSGELFF
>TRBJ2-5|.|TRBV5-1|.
TGCGCCAGCAGCTTTGTCGGTCCCCAAGAGACCCAGTACTTC
CASSFVGPQETQYF
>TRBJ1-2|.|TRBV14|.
TGTGCCAGCAGCCAAGCTCAAGGGAGCAACTATGGCTACACCTTC
CASSQAQGSNYGYTF
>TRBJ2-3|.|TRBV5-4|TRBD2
TGTGCCAGCAGCCGCGGACTAGCGGGAGTGGATACGCAGTATTTT
CASSRGLAGVDTQYF
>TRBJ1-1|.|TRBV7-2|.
TGTGCCAGCAGCCGGACAAAGATGAACACTGAAGCTTTCTTT
CASSRTKMNTEAFF
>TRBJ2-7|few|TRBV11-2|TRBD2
TGTGCCAGCAGCACCTCTAGCGGGAGCTACGAGCAGTACTTC
CASSTSSGSYEQYF
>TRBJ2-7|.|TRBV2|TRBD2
TGTGCCAGCAAACTTACTAGCGGCAACTACGAGCAGTACTTC
CASKLTSGNYEQYF